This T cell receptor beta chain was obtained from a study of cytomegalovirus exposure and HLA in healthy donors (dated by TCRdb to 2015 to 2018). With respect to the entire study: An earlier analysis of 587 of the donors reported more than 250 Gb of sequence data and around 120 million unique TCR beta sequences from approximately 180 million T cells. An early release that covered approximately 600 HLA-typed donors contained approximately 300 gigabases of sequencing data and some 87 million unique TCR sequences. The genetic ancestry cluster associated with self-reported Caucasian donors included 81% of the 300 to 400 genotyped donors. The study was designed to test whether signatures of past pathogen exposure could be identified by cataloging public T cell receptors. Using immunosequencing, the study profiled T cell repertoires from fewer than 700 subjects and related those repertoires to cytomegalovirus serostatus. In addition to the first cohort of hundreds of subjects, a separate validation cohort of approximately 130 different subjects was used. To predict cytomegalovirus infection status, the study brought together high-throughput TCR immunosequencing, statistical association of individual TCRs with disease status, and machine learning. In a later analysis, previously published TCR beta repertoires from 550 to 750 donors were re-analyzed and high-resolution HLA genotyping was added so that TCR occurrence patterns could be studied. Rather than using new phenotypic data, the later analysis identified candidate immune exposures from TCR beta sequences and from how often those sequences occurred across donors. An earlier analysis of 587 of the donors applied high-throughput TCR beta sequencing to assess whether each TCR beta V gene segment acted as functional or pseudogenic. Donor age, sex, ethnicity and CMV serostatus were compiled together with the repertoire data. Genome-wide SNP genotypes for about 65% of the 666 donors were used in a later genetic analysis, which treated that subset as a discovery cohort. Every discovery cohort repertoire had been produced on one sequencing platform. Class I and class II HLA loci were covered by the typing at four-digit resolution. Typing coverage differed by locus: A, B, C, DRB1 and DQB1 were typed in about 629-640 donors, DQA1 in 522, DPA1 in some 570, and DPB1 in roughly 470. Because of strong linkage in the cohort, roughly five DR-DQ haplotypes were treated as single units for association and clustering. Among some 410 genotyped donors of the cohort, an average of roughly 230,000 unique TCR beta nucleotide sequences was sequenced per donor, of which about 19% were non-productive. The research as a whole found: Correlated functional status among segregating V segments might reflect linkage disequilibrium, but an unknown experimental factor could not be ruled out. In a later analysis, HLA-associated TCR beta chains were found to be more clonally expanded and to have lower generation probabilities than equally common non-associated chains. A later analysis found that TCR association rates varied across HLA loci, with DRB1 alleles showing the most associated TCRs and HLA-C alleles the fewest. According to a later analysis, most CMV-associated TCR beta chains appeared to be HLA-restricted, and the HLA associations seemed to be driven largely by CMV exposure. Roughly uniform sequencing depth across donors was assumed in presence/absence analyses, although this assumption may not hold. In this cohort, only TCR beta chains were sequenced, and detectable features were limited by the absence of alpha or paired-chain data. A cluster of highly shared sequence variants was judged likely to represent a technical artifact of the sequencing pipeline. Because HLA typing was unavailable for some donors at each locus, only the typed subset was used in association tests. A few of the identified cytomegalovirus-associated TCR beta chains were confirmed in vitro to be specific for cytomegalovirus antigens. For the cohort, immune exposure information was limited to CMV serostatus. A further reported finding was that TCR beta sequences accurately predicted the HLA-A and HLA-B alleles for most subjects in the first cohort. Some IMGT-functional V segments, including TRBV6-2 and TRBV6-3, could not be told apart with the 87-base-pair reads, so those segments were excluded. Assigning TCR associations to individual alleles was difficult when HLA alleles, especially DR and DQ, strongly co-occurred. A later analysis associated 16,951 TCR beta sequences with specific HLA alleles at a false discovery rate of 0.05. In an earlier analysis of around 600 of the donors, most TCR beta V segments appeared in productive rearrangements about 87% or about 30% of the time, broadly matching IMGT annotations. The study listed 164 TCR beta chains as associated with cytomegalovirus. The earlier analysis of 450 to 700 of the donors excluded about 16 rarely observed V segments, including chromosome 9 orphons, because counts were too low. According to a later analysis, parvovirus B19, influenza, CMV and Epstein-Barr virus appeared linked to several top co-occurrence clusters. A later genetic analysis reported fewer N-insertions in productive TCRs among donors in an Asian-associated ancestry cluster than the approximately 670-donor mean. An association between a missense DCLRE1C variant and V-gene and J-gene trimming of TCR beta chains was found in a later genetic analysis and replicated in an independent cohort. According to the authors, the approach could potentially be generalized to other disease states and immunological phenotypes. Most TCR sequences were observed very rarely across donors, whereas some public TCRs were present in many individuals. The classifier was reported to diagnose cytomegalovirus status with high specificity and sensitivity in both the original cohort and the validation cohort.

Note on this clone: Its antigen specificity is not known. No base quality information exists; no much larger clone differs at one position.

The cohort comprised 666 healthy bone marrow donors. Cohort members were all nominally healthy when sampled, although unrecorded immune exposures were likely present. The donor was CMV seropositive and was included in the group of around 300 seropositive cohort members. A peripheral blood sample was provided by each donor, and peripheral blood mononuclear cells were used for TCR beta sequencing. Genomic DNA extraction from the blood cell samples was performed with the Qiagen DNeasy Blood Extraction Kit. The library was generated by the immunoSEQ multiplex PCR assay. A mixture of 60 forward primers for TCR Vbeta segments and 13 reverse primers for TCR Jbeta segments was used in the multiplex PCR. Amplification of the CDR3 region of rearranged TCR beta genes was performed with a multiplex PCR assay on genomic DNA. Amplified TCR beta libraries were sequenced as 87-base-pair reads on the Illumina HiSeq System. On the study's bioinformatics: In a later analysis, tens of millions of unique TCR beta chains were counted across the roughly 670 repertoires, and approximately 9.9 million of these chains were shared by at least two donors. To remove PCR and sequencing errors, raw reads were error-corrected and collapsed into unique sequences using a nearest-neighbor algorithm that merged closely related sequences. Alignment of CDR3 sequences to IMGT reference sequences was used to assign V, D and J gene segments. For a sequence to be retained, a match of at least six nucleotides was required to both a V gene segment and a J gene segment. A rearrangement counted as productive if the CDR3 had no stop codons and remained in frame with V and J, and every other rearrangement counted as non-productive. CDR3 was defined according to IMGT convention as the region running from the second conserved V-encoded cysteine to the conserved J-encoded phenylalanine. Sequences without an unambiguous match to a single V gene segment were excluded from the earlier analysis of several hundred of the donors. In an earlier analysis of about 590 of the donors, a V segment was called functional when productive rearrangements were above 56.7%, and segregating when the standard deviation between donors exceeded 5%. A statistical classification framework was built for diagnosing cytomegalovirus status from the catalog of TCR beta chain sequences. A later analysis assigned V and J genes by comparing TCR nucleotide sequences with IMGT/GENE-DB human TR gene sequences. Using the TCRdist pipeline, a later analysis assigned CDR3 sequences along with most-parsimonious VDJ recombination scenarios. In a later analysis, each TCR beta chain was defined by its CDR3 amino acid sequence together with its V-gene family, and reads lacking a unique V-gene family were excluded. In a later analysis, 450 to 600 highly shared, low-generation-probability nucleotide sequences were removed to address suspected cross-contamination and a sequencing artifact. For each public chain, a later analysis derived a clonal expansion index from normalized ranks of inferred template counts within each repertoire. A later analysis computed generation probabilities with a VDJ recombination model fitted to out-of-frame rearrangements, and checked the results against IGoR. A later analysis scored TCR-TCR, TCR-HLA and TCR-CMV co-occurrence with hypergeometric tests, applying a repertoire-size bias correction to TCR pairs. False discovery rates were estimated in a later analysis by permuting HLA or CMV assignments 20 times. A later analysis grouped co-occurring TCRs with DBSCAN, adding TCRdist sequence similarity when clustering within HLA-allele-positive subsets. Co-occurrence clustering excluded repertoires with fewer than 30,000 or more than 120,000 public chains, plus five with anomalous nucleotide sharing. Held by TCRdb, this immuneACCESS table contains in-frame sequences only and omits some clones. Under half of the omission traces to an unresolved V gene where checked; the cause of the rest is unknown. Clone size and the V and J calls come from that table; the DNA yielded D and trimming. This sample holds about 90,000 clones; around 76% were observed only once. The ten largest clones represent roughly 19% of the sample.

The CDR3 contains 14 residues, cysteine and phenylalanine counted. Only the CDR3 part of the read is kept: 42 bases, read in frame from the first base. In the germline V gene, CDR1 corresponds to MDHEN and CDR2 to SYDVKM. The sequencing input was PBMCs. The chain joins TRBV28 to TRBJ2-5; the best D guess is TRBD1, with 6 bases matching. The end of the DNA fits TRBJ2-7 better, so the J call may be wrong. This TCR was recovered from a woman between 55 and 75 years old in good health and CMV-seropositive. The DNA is TGTGCCAGCAGCCCGGACAGCACAACTGACGAGCAGTACTTC. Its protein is CASSPDSTTDEQYF.